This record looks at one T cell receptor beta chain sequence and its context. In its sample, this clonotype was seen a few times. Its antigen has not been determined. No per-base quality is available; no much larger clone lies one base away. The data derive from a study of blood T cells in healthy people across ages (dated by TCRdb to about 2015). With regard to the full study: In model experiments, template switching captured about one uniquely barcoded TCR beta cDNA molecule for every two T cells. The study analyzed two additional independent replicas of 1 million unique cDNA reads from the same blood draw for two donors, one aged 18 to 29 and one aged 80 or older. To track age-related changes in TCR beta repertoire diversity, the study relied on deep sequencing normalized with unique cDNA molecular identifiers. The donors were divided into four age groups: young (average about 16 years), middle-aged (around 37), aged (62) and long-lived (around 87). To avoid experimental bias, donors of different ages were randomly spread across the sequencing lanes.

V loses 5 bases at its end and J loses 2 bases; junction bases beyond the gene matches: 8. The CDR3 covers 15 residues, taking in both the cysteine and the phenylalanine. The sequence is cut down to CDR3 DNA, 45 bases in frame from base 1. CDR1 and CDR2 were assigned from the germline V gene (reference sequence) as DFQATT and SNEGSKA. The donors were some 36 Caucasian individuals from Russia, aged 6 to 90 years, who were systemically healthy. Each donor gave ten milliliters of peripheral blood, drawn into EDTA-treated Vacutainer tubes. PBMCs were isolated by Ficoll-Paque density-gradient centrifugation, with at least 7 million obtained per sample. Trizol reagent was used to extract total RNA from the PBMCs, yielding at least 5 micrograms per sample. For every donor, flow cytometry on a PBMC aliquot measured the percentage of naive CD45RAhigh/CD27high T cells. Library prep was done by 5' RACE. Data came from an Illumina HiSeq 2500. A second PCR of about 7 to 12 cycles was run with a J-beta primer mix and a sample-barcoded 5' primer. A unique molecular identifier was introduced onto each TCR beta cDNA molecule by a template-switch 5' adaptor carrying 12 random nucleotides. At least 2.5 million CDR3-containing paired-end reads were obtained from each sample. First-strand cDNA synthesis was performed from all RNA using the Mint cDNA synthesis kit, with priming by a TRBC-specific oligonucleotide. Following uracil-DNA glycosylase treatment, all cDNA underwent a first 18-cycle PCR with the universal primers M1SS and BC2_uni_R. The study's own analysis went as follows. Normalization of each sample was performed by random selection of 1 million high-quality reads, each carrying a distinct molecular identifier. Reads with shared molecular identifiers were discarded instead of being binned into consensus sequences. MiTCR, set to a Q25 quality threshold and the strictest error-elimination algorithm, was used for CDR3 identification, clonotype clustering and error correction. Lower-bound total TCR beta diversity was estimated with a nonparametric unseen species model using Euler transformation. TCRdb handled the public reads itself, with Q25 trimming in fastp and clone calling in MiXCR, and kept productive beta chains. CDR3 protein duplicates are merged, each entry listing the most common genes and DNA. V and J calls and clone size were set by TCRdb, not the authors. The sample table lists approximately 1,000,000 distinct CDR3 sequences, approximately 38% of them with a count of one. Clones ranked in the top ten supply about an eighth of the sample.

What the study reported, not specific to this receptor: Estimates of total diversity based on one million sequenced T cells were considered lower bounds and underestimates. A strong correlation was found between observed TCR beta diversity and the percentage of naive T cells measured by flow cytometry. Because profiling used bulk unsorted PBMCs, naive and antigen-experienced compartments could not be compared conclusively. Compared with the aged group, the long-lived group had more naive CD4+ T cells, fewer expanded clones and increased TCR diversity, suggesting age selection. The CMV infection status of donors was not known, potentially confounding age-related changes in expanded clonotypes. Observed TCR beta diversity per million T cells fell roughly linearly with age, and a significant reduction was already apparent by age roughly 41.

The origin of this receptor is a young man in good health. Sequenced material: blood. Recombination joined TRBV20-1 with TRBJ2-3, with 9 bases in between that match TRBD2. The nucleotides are TGCAGTGCTCAAGAGACTAGCGGATACACAGATACGCAGTATTTT. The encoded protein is CSAQETSGYTDTQYF.